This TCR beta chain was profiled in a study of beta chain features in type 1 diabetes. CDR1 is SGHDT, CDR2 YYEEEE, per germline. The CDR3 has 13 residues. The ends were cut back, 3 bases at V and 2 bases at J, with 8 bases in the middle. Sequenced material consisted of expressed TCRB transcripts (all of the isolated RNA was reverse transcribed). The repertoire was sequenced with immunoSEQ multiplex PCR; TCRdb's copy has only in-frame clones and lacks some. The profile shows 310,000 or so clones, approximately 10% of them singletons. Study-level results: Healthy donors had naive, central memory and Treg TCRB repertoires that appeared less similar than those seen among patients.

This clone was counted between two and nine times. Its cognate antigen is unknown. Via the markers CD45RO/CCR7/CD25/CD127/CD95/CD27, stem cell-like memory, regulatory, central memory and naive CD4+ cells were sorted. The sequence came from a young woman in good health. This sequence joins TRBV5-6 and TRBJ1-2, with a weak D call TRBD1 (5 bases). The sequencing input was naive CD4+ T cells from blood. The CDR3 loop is CASSSDSNYGYTF. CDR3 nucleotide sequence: TGTGCCAGCAGCTCTGACAGCAACTATGGCTACACCTTC.